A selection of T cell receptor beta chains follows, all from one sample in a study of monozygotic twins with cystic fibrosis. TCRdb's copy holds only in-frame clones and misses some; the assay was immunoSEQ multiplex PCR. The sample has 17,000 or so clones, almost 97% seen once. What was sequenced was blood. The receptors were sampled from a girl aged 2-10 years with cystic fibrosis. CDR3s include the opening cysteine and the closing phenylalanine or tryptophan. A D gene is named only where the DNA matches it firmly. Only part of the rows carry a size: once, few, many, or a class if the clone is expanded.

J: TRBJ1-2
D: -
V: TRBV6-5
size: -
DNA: TGTGCCAGCAGCCGAGCAGGTTTTAACTATGGCTACACCTTC
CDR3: CASSRAGFNYGYTF

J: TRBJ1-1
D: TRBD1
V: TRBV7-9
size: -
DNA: TGTGCCAGCAACTTAGGTTACGGGACAGGGGGCGCGAACACTGAAGCTTTCTTT
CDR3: CASNLGYGTGGANTEAFF

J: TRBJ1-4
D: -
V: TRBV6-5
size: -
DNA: TGTGCCAGCAGTTATTCGGGGAATACTAATGAAAAACTGTTTTTT
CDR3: CASSYSGNTNEKLFF

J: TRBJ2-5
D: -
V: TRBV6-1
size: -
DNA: TGTGCCAGCAGTGGCATAGGGTCAGAGACCCAGTACTTC
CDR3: CASSGIGSETQYF

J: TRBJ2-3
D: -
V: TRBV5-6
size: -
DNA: TGTGCCAGCAGCCCGGCGGGTAGCGGATCCACAGATACGCAGTATTTT
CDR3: CASSPAGSGSTDTQYF

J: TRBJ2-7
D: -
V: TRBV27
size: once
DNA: TGTGCCAGCAGTTTATTGGGGGCCGAGCAGTACTTC
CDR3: CASSLLGAEQYF

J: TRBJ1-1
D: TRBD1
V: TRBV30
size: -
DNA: TGTGCCTGGAGTGTACTTTGGACAGGCCCCATGAACACTGAAGCTTTCTTT
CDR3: CAWSVLWTGPMNTEAFF

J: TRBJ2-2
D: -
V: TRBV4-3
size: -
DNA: TGCGCCAGCAGCCAAGAGCCTGGTCTCGGCACCGGGGAGCTGTTTTTT
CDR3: CASSQEPGLGTGELFF

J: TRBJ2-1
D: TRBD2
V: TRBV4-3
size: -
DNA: TGCGCCAGCAGCCAAGATTTAACAGCGGGGAGTTACAATGAGCAGTTCTTC
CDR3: CASSQDLTAGSYNEQFF

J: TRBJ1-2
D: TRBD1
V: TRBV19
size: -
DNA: TGTGCCAGTAGCCGGGACAGGGAGAGCTATGGCTACACCTTC
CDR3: CASSRDRESYGYTF

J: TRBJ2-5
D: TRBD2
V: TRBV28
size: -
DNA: TGTGCCAGCAATAGCGGGGGAGAGACCCAGTACTTC
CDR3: CASNSGGETQYF

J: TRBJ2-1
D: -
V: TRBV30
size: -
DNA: TGTGCCTGGAGTTTGGTGTATGGGGGGGCCTTCTATGAGCAGTTCTTC
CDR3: CAWSLVYGGAFYEQFF

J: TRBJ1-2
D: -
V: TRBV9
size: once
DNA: TGTGCCAGCAGCGCCCAGGGGCAGGGTTATGGCTACACCTTC
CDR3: CASSAQGQGYGYTF

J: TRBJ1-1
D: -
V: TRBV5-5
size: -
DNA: TGTGCCAGCAGCTTGGCGGGACCAGGCTACACTGAAGCTTTCTTT
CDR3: CASSLAGPGYTEAFF

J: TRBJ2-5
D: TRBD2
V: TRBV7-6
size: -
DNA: TGTGCCAGCAGCGACAGACTAGCGGGCGGAGAGACCCAGTACTTC
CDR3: CASSDRLAGGETQYF

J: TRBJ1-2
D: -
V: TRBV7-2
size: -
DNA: TGTGCCAGCAGCTTGGACCACCAGGGTTATGGCTACACCTTC
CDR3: CASSLDHQGYGYTF

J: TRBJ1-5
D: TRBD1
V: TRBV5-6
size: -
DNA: TGTGCCAGCAGCGGACAGGGCCGTTCCTCTAATAGCAATCAGCCCCAGCATTTT
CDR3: CASSGQGRSSNSNQPQHF

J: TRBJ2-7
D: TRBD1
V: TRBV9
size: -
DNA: TGTGCCAGCAGCGTCTCGACAGGGGGCGTAGACGAGCAGTACTTC
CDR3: CASSVSTGGVDEQYF

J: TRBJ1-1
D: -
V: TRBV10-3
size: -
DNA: TGTGCCATCAGTGAGTCGCAGGGCCCAGGTACTGAAGCTTTCTTT
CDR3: CAISESQGPGTEAFF

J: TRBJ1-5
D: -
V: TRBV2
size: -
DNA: TGTGCCAGCTGTTTTGATAGCAATCAGCCCCAGCATTTT
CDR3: CASCFDSNQPQHF

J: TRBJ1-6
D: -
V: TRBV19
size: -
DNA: TGTGCCAGTAGTTACGAGAGCGTTGGTTCACCCCTCCACTTT
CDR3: CASSYESVGSPLHF

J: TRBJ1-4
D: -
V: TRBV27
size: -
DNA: TGTGCCAGCAGTTTATCGTTCAGGCGGGAGGAAAAACTGTTTTTT
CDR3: CASSLSFRREEKLFF

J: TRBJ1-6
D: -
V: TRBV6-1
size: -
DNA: TGTGCCAGCAGTGGACAGAATAATTCACCCCTCCACTTT
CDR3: CASSGQNNSPLHF

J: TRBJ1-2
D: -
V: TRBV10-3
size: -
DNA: TGTGCCATCAGTGAAGGTCAGGGAGCTAACTATGGCTACACCTTC
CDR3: CAISEGQGANYGYTF

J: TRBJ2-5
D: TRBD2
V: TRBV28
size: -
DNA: TGTGCCAGCTCGGGGGGGTTGGAGACCCAGTACTTC
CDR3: CASSGGLETQYF

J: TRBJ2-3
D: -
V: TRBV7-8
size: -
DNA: TGTGCCAGCAGCCCCCTGGGCGGGCCTACTAGCACAGATACGCAGTATTTT
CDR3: CASSPLGGPTSTDTQYF

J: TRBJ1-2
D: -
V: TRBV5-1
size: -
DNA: TGCGCCAGCAGCTCAAGCCGGGGGTCGGGTCGAACCTATGGCTACACCTTC
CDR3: CASSSSRGSGRTYGYTF

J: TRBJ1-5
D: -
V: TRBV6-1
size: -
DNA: TGTGCCAGCAGTGAAAGGTCAGGGCGTCAGCCCCAGCATTTT
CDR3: CASSERSGRQPQHF

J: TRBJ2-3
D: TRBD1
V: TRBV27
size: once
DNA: TGTGCCAGCAAGATGAAACAGGGGCTGAGCACAGATACGCAGTATTTT
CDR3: CASKMKQGLSTDTQYF

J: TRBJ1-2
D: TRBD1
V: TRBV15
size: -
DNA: TGTGCCACCAGCAGCGGACAGGGGGCGTGGGATGGCTACACCTTC
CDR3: CATSSGQGAWDGYTF

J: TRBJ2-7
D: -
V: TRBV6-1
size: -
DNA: TGTGCCAGCAGTCAGGGAGGACGGGGCTACGAGCAGTACTTC
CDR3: CASSQGGRGYEQYF